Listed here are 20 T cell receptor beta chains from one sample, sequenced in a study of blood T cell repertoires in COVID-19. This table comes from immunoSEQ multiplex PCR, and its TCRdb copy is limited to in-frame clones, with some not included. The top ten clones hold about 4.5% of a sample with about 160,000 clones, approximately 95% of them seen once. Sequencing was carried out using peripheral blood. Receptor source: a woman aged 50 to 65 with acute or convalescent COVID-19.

This chain's CDR3 is CASSLTGSGRYEQYF. In DNA form, the CDR3 reads TGTGCCAGCAGCTTAACCGGGAGTGGTCGGTACGAGCAGTACTTC. The chain recombines TRBV5-4 with TRBJ2-7; a possible D gene is TRBD2 (6 bases). The V end was cut by 2 bases, the J end by 4 bases, with 16 bases between. The CDR3 totals 15 residues. CDR1 SGHNT and CDR2 YYREEE come from the germline V gene (reference sequence).

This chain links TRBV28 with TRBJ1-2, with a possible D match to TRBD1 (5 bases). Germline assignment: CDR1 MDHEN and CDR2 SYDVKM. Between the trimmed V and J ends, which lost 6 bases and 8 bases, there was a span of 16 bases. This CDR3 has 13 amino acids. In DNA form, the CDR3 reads TGTGCCAGCAGGGGGAGGGGACTTTGGGGCTACACCTTC. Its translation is CASRGRGLWGYTF.

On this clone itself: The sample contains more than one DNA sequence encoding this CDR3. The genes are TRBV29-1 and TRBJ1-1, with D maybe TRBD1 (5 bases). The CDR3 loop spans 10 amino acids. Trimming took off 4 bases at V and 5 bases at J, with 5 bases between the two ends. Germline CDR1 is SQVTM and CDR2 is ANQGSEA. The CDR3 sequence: CSVAGTEAFF. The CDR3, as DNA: TGCAGCGTTGCAGGGACTGAAGCTTTCTTT.

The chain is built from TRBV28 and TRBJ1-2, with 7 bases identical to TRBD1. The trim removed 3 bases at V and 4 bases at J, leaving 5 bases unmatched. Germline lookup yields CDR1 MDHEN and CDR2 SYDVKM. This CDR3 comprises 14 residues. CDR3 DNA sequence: TGTGCCAGCAGTTTTACAGGGGTTACCTATGGCTACACCTTC. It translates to CASSFTGVTYGYTF.

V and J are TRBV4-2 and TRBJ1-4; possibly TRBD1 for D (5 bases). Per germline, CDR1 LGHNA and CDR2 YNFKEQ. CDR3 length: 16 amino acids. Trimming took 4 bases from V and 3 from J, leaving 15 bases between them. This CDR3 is CASSPAGGRANEKLFF. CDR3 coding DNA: TGTGCCAGCAGCCCCGCGGGGGGTCGAGCTAATGAAAAACTGTTTTTT.

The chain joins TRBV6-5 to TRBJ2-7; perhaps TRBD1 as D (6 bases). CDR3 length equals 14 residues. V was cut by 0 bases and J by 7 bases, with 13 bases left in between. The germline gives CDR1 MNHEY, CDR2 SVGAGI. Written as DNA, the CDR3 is TGTGCCAGCAGTTACTCGTCCGGGACACTTGAGCAGTACTTC. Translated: CASSYSSGTLEQYF.

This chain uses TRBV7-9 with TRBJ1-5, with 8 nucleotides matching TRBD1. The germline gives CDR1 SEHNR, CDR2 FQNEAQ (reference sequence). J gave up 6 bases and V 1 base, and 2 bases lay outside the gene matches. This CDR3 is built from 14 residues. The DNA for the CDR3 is TGTGCCAGCAGCTTAGGACAGGGGAGTCAGCCCCAGCATTTT. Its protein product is CASSLGQGSQPQHF. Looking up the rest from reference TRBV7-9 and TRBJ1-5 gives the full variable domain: DTGVSQNPRHKITKRGQNVTFRCDPISEHNRLYWYRQTLGQGPEFLTYFQNEAQLEKSRLLSDRFSAERPKGSFSTLEIQRTEQGDSAMYLCASSLGQGSQPQHFGDGTRLSIL.

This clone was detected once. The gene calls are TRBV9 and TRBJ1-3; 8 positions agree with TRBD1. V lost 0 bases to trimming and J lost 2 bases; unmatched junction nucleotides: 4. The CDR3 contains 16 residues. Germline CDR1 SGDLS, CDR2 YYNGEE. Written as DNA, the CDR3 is TGTGCCAGCAGCGTAGTGCCAGGGGGCACTGGAAACACCATATATTTT. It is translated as CASSVVPGGTGNTIYF.

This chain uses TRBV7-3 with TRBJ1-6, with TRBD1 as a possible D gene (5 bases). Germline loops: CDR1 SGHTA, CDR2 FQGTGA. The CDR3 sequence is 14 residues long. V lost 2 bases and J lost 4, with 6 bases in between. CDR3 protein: CASSLAGYNSPLHF. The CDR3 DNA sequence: TGTGCCAGCAGCTTAGCAGGGTATAATTCACCCCTCCACTTT.

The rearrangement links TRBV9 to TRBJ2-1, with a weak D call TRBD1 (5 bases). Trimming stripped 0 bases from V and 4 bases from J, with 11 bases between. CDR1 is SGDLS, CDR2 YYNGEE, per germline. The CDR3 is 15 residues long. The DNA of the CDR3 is TGTGCCAGCAGCGTAGGTACAGGATTGTACAATGAGCAGTTCTTC. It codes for CASSVGTGLYNEQFF.

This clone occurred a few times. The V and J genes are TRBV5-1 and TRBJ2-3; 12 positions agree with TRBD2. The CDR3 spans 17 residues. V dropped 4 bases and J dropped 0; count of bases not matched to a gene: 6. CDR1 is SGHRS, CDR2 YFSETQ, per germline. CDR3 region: CASSPGTSGFSTDTQYF. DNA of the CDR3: TGCGCCAGCAGCCCCGGGACTAGCGGGTTTAGCACAGATACGCAGTATTTT.

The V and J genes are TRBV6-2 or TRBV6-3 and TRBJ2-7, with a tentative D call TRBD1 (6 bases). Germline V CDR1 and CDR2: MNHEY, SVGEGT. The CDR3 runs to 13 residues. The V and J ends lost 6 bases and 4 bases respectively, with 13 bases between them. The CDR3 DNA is TGTGCCAGCAGCCCGCACAGGGTTTACGAGCAGTACTTC. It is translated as CASSPHRVYEQYF.

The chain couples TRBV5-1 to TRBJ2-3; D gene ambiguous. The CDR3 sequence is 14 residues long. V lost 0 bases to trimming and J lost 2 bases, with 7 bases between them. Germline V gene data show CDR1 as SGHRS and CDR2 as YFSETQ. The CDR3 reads CASSLESYTDTQYF. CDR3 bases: TGCGCCAGCAGCTTGGAATCCTACACAGATACGCAGTATTTT.

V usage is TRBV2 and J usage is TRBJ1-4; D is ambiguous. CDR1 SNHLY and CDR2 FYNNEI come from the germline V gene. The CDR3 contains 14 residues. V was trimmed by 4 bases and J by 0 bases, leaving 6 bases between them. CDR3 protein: CASSGEATNEKLFF. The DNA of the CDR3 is TGTGCCAGCAGTGGAGAAGCAACTAATGAAAAACTGTTTTTT.

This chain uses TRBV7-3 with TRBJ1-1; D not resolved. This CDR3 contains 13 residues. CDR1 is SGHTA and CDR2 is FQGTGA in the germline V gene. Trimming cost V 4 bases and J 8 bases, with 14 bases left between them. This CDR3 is CASSSEGRAEAFF. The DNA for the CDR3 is TGTGCCAGCAGCTCCGAGGGAAGGGCCGAAGCTTTCTTT. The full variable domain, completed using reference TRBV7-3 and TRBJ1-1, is GAGVSQTPSNKVTEKGKYVELRCDPISGHTALYWYRQSLGQGPEFLIYFQGTGAADDSGLPNDRFFAVRPEGSVSTLKIQRTERGDSAVYLCASSSEGRAEAFFGQGTRLTVV.

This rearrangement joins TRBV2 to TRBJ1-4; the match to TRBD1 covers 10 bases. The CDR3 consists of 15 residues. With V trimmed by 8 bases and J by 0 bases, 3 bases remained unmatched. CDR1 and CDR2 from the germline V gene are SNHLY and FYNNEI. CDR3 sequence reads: CASRTGGATNEKLFF. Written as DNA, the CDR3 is TGTGCCAGCCGGACAGGGGGTGCAACTAATGAAAAACTGTTTTTT.

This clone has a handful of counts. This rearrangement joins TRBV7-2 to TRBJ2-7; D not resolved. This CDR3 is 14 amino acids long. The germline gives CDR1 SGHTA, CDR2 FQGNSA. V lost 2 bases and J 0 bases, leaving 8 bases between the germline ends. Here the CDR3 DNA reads TGTGCCAGCAGCTTATTTCCGTTCTCCTACGAGCAGTACTTC. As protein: CASSLFPFSYEQYF.

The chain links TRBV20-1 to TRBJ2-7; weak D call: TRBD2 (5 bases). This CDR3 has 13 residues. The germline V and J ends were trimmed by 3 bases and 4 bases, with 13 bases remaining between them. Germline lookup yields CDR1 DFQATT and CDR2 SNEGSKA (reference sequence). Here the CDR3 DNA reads TGCAGTGCTAGTGGAGGCGGTGGTTACGAGCAGTACTTC. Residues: CSASGGGGYEQYF.

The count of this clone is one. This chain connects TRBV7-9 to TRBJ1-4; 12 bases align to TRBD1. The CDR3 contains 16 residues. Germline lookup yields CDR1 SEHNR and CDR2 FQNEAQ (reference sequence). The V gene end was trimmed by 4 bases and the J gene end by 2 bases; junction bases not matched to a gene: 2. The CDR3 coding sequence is TGTGCCAGCAGCTGGGGACAGGGGGCGACTAATGAAAAACTGTTTTTT. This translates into CASSWGQGATNEKLFF.

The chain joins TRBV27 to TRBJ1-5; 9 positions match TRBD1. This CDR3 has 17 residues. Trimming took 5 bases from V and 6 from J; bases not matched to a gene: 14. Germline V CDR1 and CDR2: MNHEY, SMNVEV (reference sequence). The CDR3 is CASSPGQGPGGGQPQHF. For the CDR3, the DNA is TGTGCCAGCAGTCCGGGACAGGGCCCCGGTGGAGGTCAGCCCCAGCATTTT.